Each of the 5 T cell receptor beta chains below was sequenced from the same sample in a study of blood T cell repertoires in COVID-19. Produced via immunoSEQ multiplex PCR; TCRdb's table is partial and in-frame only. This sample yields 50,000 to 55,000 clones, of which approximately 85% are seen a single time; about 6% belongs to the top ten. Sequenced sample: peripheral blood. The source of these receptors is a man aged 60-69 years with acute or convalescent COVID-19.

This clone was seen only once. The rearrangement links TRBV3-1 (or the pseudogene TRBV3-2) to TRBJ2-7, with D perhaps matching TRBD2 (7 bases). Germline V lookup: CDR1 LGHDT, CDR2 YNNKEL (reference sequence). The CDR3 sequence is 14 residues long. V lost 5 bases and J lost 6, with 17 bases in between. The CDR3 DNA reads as TGTGCCAGCAGCTTTCCCGGAAGGGGGGGCGAGCAGTACTTC. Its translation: CASSFPGRGGEQYF.

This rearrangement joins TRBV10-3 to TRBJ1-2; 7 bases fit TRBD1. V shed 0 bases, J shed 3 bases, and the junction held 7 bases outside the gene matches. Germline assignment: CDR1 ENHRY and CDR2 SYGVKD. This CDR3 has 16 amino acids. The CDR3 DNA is TGTGCCATCAGTGAGTCAAAGGGGGCGCTAGACTATGGCTACACCTTC. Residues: CAISESKGALDYGYTF.

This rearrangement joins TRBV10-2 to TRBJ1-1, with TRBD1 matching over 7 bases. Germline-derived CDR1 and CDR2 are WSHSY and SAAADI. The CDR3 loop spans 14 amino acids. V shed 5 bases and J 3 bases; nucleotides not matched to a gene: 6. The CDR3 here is CASSMTGTYTEAFF. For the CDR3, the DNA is TGCGCCAGCAGTATGACAGGGACGTACACTGAAGCTTTCTTT.

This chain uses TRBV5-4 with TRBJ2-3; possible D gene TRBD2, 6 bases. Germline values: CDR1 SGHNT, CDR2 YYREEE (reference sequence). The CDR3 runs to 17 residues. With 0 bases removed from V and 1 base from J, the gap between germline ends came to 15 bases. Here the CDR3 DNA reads TGTGCCAGCAGCTTGGTCGCTAGCGCAGCCCGCACAGATACGCAGTATTTT. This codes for CASSLVASAARTDTQYF. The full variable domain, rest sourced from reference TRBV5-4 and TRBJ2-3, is ETGVTQSPTHLIKTRGQQVTLRCSSQSGHNTVSWYQQALGQGPQFIFQYYREEENGRGNFPPRFSGLQFPNYSSELNVNALELDDSALYLCASSLVASAARTDTQYFGPGTRLTVL.

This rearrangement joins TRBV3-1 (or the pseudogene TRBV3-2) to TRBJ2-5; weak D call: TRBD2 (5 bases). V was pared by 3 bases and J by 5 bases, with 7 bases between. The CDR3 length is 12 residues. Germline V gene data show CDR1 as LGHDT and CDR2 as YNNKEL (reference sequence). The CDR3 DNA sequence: TGTGCCAGCAGCCATCGCGGGGAGACCCAGTACTTC. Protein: CASSHRGETQYF.